The 30 T cell receptor beta chains presented below share a single source sample, sequenced in a study of cytomegalovirus exposure and HLA in healthy donors. PCR employed 60 Vbeta and 13 Jbeta primers. Sequencing was performed with immunoSEQ multiplex PCR; in TCRdb, only in-frame clones are kept and a portion is missing. Of around 130,000 clones in the sample, about 8% were seen once. Sequenced sample: PBMCs. Receptors were obtained from a woman in her forties in good health and CMV-seropositive.

The chain joins TRBV5-1 to TRBJ2-1; D is possibly TRBD1 (6 bases). From germline, CDR1 is SGHRS and CDR2 YFSETQ. This CDR3 is built from 14 residues. The V end was cut by 5 bases, the J end by 9 bases, with 18 bases between. For the CDR3, the DNA is TGCGCCAGCAGACCTCAGGGGACGGCGTCTGAGCAGTTCTTC. Amino acids: CASRPQGTASEQFF.

This clone was found a few times. In nucleotides, the CDR3 is TGTGCCAGCAGTGAACTCCGGGACATACCCTACGAGCAGTACTTC. This encodes CASSELRDIPYEQYF. The rearrangement links TRBV2 to TRBJ2-7, with D possibly being TRBD1 (6 bases). Trimming left V 2 bases short and J 2 bases short, with 13 bases between. The CDR3 consists of 15 residues. Germline CDR1 reads SNHLY; CDR2 reads FYNNEI.

This sequence joins TRBV7-6 and TRBJ2-5; 7 positions match TRBD1. The V gene's germline CDR1 is SGHVS and CDR2 FNYEAQ. The length of the CDR3 is 16 residues. Trimming at V came to 5 bases and at J to 4 bases, leaving 13 bases not matched to a gene. CDR3 nucleotide sequence: TGTGCCAGCAGCCCAACAGGAAAGGGGGCGCGAGAGACCCAGTACTTC. Its protein product is CASSPTGKGARETQYF.

The chain is built from TRBV28 and TRBJ1-1; D gene ambiguous. This CDR3 is 16 amino acids long. Trimming took 2 bases from V and 0 from J, leaving 13 bases between them. CDR1 is MDHEN, CDR2 SYDVKM, per germline. The CDR3 DNA is TGTGCCAGCAGTTTAGGATTGGGCACATTGAACACTGAAGCTTTCTTT. The encoded protein is CASSLGLGTLNTEAFF.

This clone was counted between two and nine times. This sequence joins TRBV9 and TRBJ1-2; 9 nucleotides align to TRBD1. V dropped 0 bases and J dropped 0; count of bases not matched to a gene: 3. CDR3 length: 16 amino acids. Per the germline V gene, CDR1 is SGDLS and CDR2 is YYNGEE. CDR3 DNA: TGTGCCAGCAGCGTAGGACAGGGGGATACTAACTATGGCTACACCTTC. This sequence encodes CASSVGQGDTNYGYTF. Using reference TRBV9 and TRBJ1-2 for the parts outside the CDR3, the full variable domain is DSGVTQTPKHLITATGQRVTLRCSPRSGDLSVYWYQQSLDQGLQFLIQYYNGEERAKGNILERFSAQQFPDLHSELNLSSLELGDSALYFCASSVGQGDTNYGYTFGSGTRLTVV.

This clone has only a few counts. The V gene is TRBV18, the J gene TRBJ1-6; D uncertain. V lost 0 bases and J lost 7, with 10 bases in between. Germline V gene sequence: CDR1 KGHSH, CDR2 LQKENI. The CDR3 is 15 amino acids. This chain's CDR3 is CASSPPRLPNSPLHF. The DNA for the CDR3 is TGTGCCAGCTCACCACCAAGACTGCCCAATTCACCCCTCCACTTT.

On this clone itself: Other nucleotide sequences in the sample specify the same CDR3. The gene calls are TRBV5-4 and TRBJ1-1, with D possibly being TRBD1 (5 bases). Germline V CDR1 and CDR2: SGHNT, YYREEE (reference sequence). Trimming removed 3 bases at V and 3 bases at J, with 12 bases between. There are 14 residues in the CDR3. The CDR3 here is CASSSRQLDTEAFF. As DNA, the CDR3 is TGTGCCAGCAGCTCTCGACAGCTAGACACTGAAGCTTTCTTT.

The chain carries TRBV5-1 and TRBJ2-5; 9 bases are shared with TRBD1. The DNA end lines up better with TRBJ2-7; the J call may be wrong. CDR1 SGHRS and CDR2 YFSETQ come from the germline V gene. The CDR3 loop spans 14 amino acids. As DNA, the CDR3 is TGCGCCAGCAGCTTCCGGGGACAGGGAGGCGAGCAGTACTTC. Amino acid sequence: CASSFRGQGGEQYF.

This chain links TRBV2 with TRBJ2-1, with D possibly TRBD2 on 5 matching bases. From germline, CDR1 is SNHLY and CDR2 FYNNEI. Deletions cut 9 bases from V and 10 bases from J, with 19 bases between. The CDR3 sequence is 13 residues long. For the CDR3, the DNA is TGTGCCAGGAGGGTTCCCTTAATAAACGAGCAGTTCTTC. This gives the protein CARRVPLINEQFF.

Only a few counts were recorded for this clone. The chain joins TRBV6-6 to TRBJ2-7, with 14 bases matching TRBD2. The CDR3 is made up of 15 amino acids. Germline V gene sequence: CDR1 MNHNY, CDR2 SVGAGI (reference sequence). J gave up 1 base and V 8 bases, and 4 bases lay outside the gene matches. Here the CDR3 reads CASPGLAGGSYEQYF. CDR3 coding DNA: TGTGCCAGCCCCGGACTAGCGGGGGGTTCCTACGAGCAGTACTTC.

The rearrangement links TRBV7-3 to TRBJ1-1; no definite D call. Germline assignment: CDR1 SGHTA and CDR2 FQGTGA. This CDR3 comprises 13 residues. Deletions cut 4 bases from V and 3 bases from J, with 9 bases between. The CDR3 sequence is CASSSQEDTEAFF. In nucleotides, the CDR3 is TGTGCCAGCAGCTCCCAGGAGGACACTGAAGCTTTCTTT. The full variable domain, its missing parts supplied by reference TRBV7-3 and TRBJ1-1, is GAGVSQTPSNKVTEKGKYVELRCDPISGHTALYWYRQSLGQGPEFLIYFQGTGAADDSGLPNDRFFAVRPEGSVSTLKIQRTERGDSAVYLCASSSQEDTEAFFGQGTRLTVV.

In regard to this clone: At the DNA level, this CDR3 is encoded by other sequences in the same sample as well. This chain links TRBV5-1 with TRBJ2-3, with 7 bases that match TRBD2. J was trimmed by 5 bases and V by 2 bases; bases with no gene match: 11. CDR1 and CDR2 (germline): SGHRS, YFSETQ. This CDR3 is 16 amino acids long. CDR3 loop: CASSFGTGGGRDTQYF. DNA of the CDR3: TGCGCCAGCAGCTTTGGAACGGGGGGAGGAAGAGATACGCAGTATTTT.

The chain is built from TRBV21-1 and TRBJ2-5; the DNA was not compared with TRBD2, the D call given in the table. The tail of the sequence fits TRBJ2-7 better, so the J call may be wrong. TRBV21-1 has pseudogene status. The CDR3 runs to 14 residues. Here the CDR3 DNA reads TGTGCCAGCAGCAAAGAGAGGGTATCCTACGAGCAGTACTTC. Translating gives CASSKERVSYEQYF.

In regard to this clone: Mismatch with germline at one junction end may stem from a read error. The same CDR3 arises from other DNA sequences in this sample as well. This rearrangement joins TRBV2 to TRBJ2-2; D possibly corresponds to TRBD2 (5 bases). The germline V gene encodes CDR1 SNHLY and CDR2 FYNNEI. The CDR3 runs 15 residues. The CDR3 nucleotides are TGTGCCAGCAGTGATCGCCGGGCGAACACCGGGGAACTGTTTTTT. Translating gives CASSDRRANTGELFF. Full variable domain (remainder filled in from reference TRBV2 and TRBJ2-2): EPEVTQTPSHQVTQMGQEVILRCVPISNHLYFYWYRQILGQKVEFLVSFYNNEISEKSEIFDDQFSVERPDGSNFTLKIRSTKLEDSAMYFCASSDRRANTGELFFGEGSRLTVL.

CDR3 nucleotides: TGTGCCAGCAGGGGGGGGCCGGGCACAGATACGCAGTATTTT. This encodes CASRGGPGTDTQYF. V is TRBV7-9 and J is TRBJ2-3, with a possible D match to TRBD2 (7 bases). This CDR3 comprises 14 residues. Trimming stripped 6 bases from V and 1 base from J, with 11 bases between. Germline V gene sequence: CDR1 SEHNR, CDR2 FQNEAQ (reference sequence).

V usage is TRBV27 and J usage is TRBJ2-1; 12 bases are a match to TRBD1. V shed 8 bases and J 1 base; nucleotides not matched to a gene: 21. From germline, CDR1 is MNHEY and CDR2 SMNVEV (reference sequence). This CDR3 comprises 21 residues. The CDR3 DNA is TGTGCCAGCCCCAGGGACAGGGGGCGCAGGCTCCAAAGCCCTTCCTACAATGAGCAGTTCTTC. As protein: CASPRDRGRRLQSPSYNEQFF.

This clone was picked up a small number of times. V usage is TRBV25-1 and J usage is TRBJ1-2, with 7 bases identical to TRBD1. The CDR3 consists of 15 residues. Trimming at V came to 3 bases and at J to 5 bases, leaving 9 bases not matched to a gene. CDR1 and CDR2 (germline): MGHDK, SYGVNS. CDR3: CASSEGNRGSYGYTF. In DNA, the CDR3 is TGTGCCAGCAGTGAGGGGAACAGGGGTTCGTATGGCTACACCTTC.

CDR3 sequence reads: CASSSSSGSYEQYF. As DNA, the CDR3 is TGTGCCAGCAGCTCAAGTAGCGGCTCCTACGAGCAGTACTTC. The gene calls are TRBV11-2 and TRBJ2-7; D is possibly TRBD2 (6 bases). V was trimmed by 4 bases and J by 0 bases, leaving 10 bases between them. CDR1 SGHAT and CDR2 FQNNGV come from the germline V gene. The CDR3 covers 14 residues.

The chain combines TRBV11-2 with TRBJ2-3, with D unclear. The ends were cut back, 4 bases at V and 2 bases at J, with 4 bases in the middle. Germline CDR1 and CDR2: SGHAT and FQNNGV. The CDR3 has 12 amino acids. CDR3 bases: TGTGCCAGCAGCTCCTACACAGATACGCAGTATTTT. It translates to CASSSYTDTQYF.

This sequence joins TRBV6-1 and TRBJ1-1, with D perhaps TRBD1 (6 bases). V dropped 11 bases and J dropped 1 base, with 14 bases sitting between them. In germline, CDR1 is MNHNS, CDR2 SASEGT. This CDR3 has 13 amino acids. The CDR3 DNA sequence: TGTGCCGCCTACAGGGTAAGGAACACTGAAGCTTTCTTT. Protein sequence: CAAYRVRNTEAFF.

CDR3 nucleotide sequence: TGCGCCAGCAGCGACGGTGGACAGGCTGGATACGAGCAGTACTTC. Amino acid sequence: CASSDGGQAGYEQYF. The rearrangement joins TRBV5-1 to TRBJ2-5; 7 bases map to TRBD1. The J call is doubtful: the DNA matches TRBJ2-7 better. Germline CDR1 is SGHRS and CDR2 is YFSETQ. The CDR3 totals 15 residues.

This clone was found a few times. The chain couples TRBV10-2 to TRBJ1-1; D gene uncertain. Germline-derived CDR1 and CDR2 are WSHSY and SAAADI. The CDR3 loop spans 14 amino acids. V gave up 6 bases and J gave up 4 bases, with 15 bases separating them. CDR3 protein: CASSTTEGGTEAFF. DNA for the CDR3: TGCGCCAGCAGCACAACAGAGGGAGGCACTGAAGCTTTCTTT.

This clone was recorded a few times. The CDR3 reads CASSLTGTVANEKLFF. CDR3 DNA: TGTGCCAGCAGCCTTACCGGGACAGTGGCTAATGAAAAACTGTTTTTT. This chain links TRBV14 with TRBJ1-4; 7 nucleotides agree with TRBD1. V trimming: 4 bases; J trimming: 3 bases; junction bases outside the gene matches: 8. The CDR3 covers 16 residues. CDR1 and CDR2 from the germline V gene are SGHDN and FVKESK.

The V gene is TRBV5-1, the J gene TRBJ1-2; TRBD1 matches 7 bases. The CDR3 contains 16 residues. After removal of 3 bases from V and 0 bases from J, the junction contained 8 bases not matched to a gene. From germline, CDR1 is SGHRS and CDR2 YFSETQ. The CDR3 protein is CASSSRQGSANYGYTF. The CDR3 DNA is TGCGCCAGCAGCTCCAGACAGGGCTCGGCTAACTATGGCTACACCTTC.

The sample holds a few counts of this clone. The V call is TRBV15, the J call TRBJ1-6, with D possibly being TRBD1 (5 bases). Germline assignment: CDR1 LNHNV and CDR2 YYDKDF (reference sequence). The CDR3 is made up of 15 amino acids. Trimming took off 0 bases at V and 5 bases at J, with 8 bases between the two ends. CDR3 protein: CATSREGRNNSPLHF. CDR3 in DNA: TGTGCCACCAGCAGAGAGGGGCGAAATAATTCACCCCTCCACTTT.

The chain couples TRBV7-9 to TRBJ2-1; 15 bases are a match to TRBD2. The CDR3 length is 15 residues. V lost 5 bases to trimming and J lost 7 bases; unmatched junction nucleotides: 3. CDR1 SEHNR and CDR2 FQNEAQ come from the germline V gene (reference sequence). CDR3 residues: CASSPGLAGGNEQFF. CDR3 in DNA: TGTGCCAGCAGCCCAGGACTAGCGGGGGGGAATGAGCAGTTCTTC.

J is TRBJ2-2 and V is TRBV9, with D perhaps matching TRBD1 (6 bases). Germline CDR1 SGDLS, CDR2 YYNGEE. The V end was cut by 3 bases, the J end by 7 bases, with 13 bases between. This CDR3 region has 14 residues. CDR3 residues: CASSGAQGFGELFF. CDR3 sequence (DNA): TGTGCCAGCAGCGGGGCACAGGGTTTCGGGGAGCTGTTTTTT.

The rearrangement links TRBV6-5 to TRBJ2-7; D is perhaps TRBD1 (5 bases). V was cut by 6 bases and J by 2 bases, with 5 bases left in between. This CDR3 region has 11 residues. CDR1 is MNHEY and CDR2 is SVGAGI in the germline V gene. In nucleotides, the CDR3 is TGTGCCAGCAGGACAGCCTACGAGCAGTACTTC. Amino acid sequence: CASRTAYEQYF.

The CDR3 here is CASRRAPNEKLFF. The DNA of the CDR3 is TGCGCCAGCAGGAGGGCACCTAATGAAAAACTGTTTTTT. The chain recombines TRBV5-1 with TRBJ1-4; D not resolved. V gave up 5 bases and J gave up 3 bases, with 8 bases separating them. Germline CDR1 SGHRS, CDR2 YFSETQ. The CDR3 length is 13 residues.

This sequence joins TRBV10-3 and TRBJ2-7; 11 nucleotides match TRBD1. This CDR3 comprises 14 residues. CDR1 is ENHRY, CDR2 SYGVKD, per germline. Trimming at V came to 6 bases and at J to 5 bases, leaving 6 bases not matched to a gene. The CDR3, as DNA: TGTGCCATCAGGGAGGACAGGGGGCGAGACGAGCAGTACTTC. Translation: CAIREDRGRDEQYF.